Listed below are T cell receptor beta chains from one sample, sequenced in a study of response to subunit inactivated influenza vaccine. A single record per CDR3 protein comes from TCRdb applying MiXCR to the RT-PCR reads. Of around 150,000 distinct CDR3 sequences in the sample, about a tenth were seen once. Source: non-naive T cells sorted from PBMCs, taken about 40 days after vaccination. These receptor sequences come from a man aged 45-65 years who received an inactivated influenza vaccine. Both conserved end residues are part of each CDR3. The D gene is left open where the match is weak. The size field is filled for only some rows; it gives once, few, many or a size class.

j_call v_call d_call clone_size cdr3_nt cdr3_aa
TRBJ2-2 TRBV3-1 - many TGTGCCAGCAGCCAAGGTGGGGGCACCGGGGAGCTGTTTTTT CASSQGGGTGELFF
TRBJ2-7 TRBV20-1 TRBD1 - TGCAGCTCACAGGGGGTGACCTACGAGCAGTACTTC CSSQGVTYEQYF
TRBJ2-1 TRBV20-1 - many TGCAGTGCTCCTAGGGGGAGTCCCCACAATGAGCAGTTCTTC CSAPRGSPHNEQFF
TRBJ2-2 TRBV12-3/TRBV12-4 - many TGTGCCAGCAGTTTAATGACTACCGGTCCCGGGGAGCTGTTTTTT CASSLMTTGPGELFF
TRBJ2-7 TRBV29-1 TRBD1 many TGCAGCGTTGCCCTGACAGGGGGGATCTACGAGCAGTACTTC CSVALTGGIYEQYF
TRBJ1-4 TRBV15 - many TGTGCCACCAGCCGTCAGGTGGGGCCGGGTGAAAAACTGTTTTTT CATSRQVGPGEKLFF
TRBJ1-4 TRBV7-8 - - TGTGCCAGCAGCTTAGTGGCAGGGGCTAATGAAAAACTGTTTTTT CASSLVAGANEKLFF
TRBJ2-3 TRBV12-3/TRBV12-4 TRBD2 - TGTGCCAGCAGTTTCCTAGCGGGGGGCACAGATACGCAGTATTTT CASSFLAGGTDTQYF
TRBJ2-3 TRBV12-3/TRBV12-4 TRBD2 many TGTGCCAGCAGTTGGGAGGGAGATACGCAGTATTTT CASSWEGDTQYF
TRBJ1-3 TRBV25-1 - - TGTGCCAGCAGCCCCAAACCGGAATCCGGGCCCTCTGGAAACACCATATATTTT CASSPKPESGPSGNTIYF
TRBJ1-1 TRBV12-3/TRBV12-4 - - TGTGCCAGCAGTTTATCCCAGGGGAACACTGAAGCTTTCTTT CASSLSQGNTEAFF
TRBJ1-1 TRBV2 - many TGTGCCAGCGGTGAAATCATGAACACTGAAGCTTTCTTT CASGEIMNTEAFF
TRBJ2-5 TRBV7-8 TRBD2 - TGTGCCAGCAGCGCGGGACTAGCCTACCAAGAGACCCAGTACTTC CASSAGLAYQETQYF
TRBJ2-3 TRBV5-1 TRBD2 few TGCGCCAGCAGTTCCTCCCCTCCGGTAGCGGGGGGCACCACAGATACGCAGTATTTT CASSSSPPVAGGTTDTQYF
TRBJ2-7 TRBV4-3 - many TGCGCCAGCAGCCAAGAATCGGGGTCCACCCAGGGAGAGCAGTACTTC CASSQESGSTQGEQYF
TRBJ2-2 TRBV10-3 TRBD1 few TGTGCCATCAGTGACTGGGTAACAGGGGGCACCGGGGAGCTGTTTTTT CAISDWVTGGTGELFF
TRBJ1-5 TRBV28 - - TGTGCCAGCAGTCTGGGGTCGGATCAGCCCCAGCATTTT CASSLGSDQPQHF
TRBJ1-2 TRBV7-2 TRBD1 many TGTGCCAGCAGCTTAACAGGGGGAGGCTACACCTTC CASSLTGGGYTF
TRBJ2-4 TRBV20-1 - few TGCAGTGCTCGTATCCCCATCCAAGCCAAAAACATTCAGTACTTC CSARIPIQAKNIQYF
TRBJ1-4 TRBV6-6 - many TGTGCCAGCCGGCGGACAACTAATGAAAAACTGTTTTTT CASRRTTNEKLFF
TRBJ2-1 TRBV25-1 TRBD2 - TGTGCCAGCAGGGCGGGGGGTCCCTACAATGAGCAGTTCTTC CASRAGGPYNEQFF
TRBJ2-3 TRBV9 TRBD2 - TGTGCCAGCAGCGTTCAAGCGGGAGGCACAGATACGCAGTATTTT CASSVQAGGTDTQYF
TRBJ2-7 TRBV6-1 - few TGTGCCAGCAGCAAGGATACTACGAGGCAGTACTTC CASSKDTTRQYF
TRBJ1-1 TRBV12-3/TRBV12-4 TRBD1 - TGTGCCAGCAGTATGGGACAGAGGTACACTGAAGCTTTCTTT CASSMGQRYTEAFF
TRBJ2-7 TRBV7-2 TRBD1 many TGTGCCAGCAGCTTTACAGGGGGCGCGGGGGAGCAGTACTTC CASSFTGGAGEQYF
TRBJ2-1 TRBV12-3/TRBV12-4 TRBD2 - TGTGCCAGCAGTCCGGGACTAGCGGGAGGTCTGTCCTACAATGAGCAGTTCTTC CASSPGLAGGLSYNEQFF